The sequence of this TCR beta chain was determined in a study of blood T cell repertoires in COVID-19. For the study at large: Spain, Italy and the United States supplied samples that represented acute and convalescent COVID-19. PBMCs, B-cell-depleted T cells, or T cells were the source of the cDNA or gDNA that made up the material.

Sequencing used immunoSEQ multiplex PCR; TCRdb keeps in-frame clones, though not all of them. The sample includes approximately 300,000 clones, approximately 92% of them seen just once. Trimming pared 0 bases from V and 2 bases from J, leaving 14 bases between. The germline V gene has CDR1 SGHTA and CDR2 FQGNSA. This CDR3 spans 16 amino acids. This clone was picked up a small number of times. Enrollment of patients from Seattle took place during active infection, with longitudinal follow-up. The sequencing input was peripheral blood. The chain recombines TRBV7-2 with TRBJ2-7, with D possibly being TRBD1 (6 bases). This sequence originates from a woman aged 30 to 39 with COVID-19, enrolled during active disease. The CDR3 protein is CASSLAGHPAPYEQYF. DNA of the CDR3: TGTGCCAGCAGCTTAGCGGGACACCCCGCACCCTACGAGCAGTACTTC.